A selection of T cell receptor beta chains follows, all from one sample in a study of blood T cell repertoires in COVID-19. Data came from immunoSEQ multiplex PCR; TCRdb stores just in-frame clones and leaves some out. The repertoire includes more than 300,000 clones, over 85% of them detected once, and around 1.9% sits in the top ten. Sequenced material: peripheral blood. The source of these receptors is a woman under 40 with COVID-19, enrolled during active disease. The CDR3 runs from the conserved cysteine through the conserved F or W. The order of the fields is D gene, clone size, J gene, V gene, CDR3 DNA, CDR3 protein. The D gene is left open where the match is weak. The listing skips clone size in some rows; elsewhere it reads once, few, many or a size class.

TRBD1 NA TRBJ1-5 TRBV4-3 TGCGCCAGCAGCCAAGATGGGGACAGGAACCAGCCCCAGCATTTT CASSQDGDRNQPQHF
NA NA TRBJ2-5 TRBV29-1 TGCAGCGTTGAAGATCCGGGGGTCCGGGAGACCCAGTACTTC CSVEDPGVRETQYF
NA NA TRBJ1-2 TRBV4-1 TGCGCCAGCAGTCCCGGGGGCTATGGCTACACCTTC CASSPGGYGYTF
TRBD1 NA TRBJ2-7 TRBV6-5 TGTGCCAGCAGTATAGACAGGGGTTCCTACGAGCAGTACTTC CASSIDRGSYEQYF
NA NA TRBJ2-3 TRBV7-2 TGTGCCAACCGTGGTGCCGGAGATACGCAGTATTTT CANRGAGDTQYF
TRBD1 NA TRBJ2-7 TRBV24-1 TGTGCCACCAGTGATACCCGGGACAGGGAGCAGTACTTC CATSDTRDREQYF
NA NA TRBJ1-2 TRBV7-9 TGTGCCAGCAGCTTGGCCGCGACATCTGGGGGCTACACCTTC CASSLAATSGGYTF
NA NA TRBJ2-1 TRBV4-1 TGCGCCAGCAGCCAACCCGGGAGTCGAGGACCAGAGCAGTTCTTC CASSQPGSRGPEQFF
NA NA TRBJ2-1 TRBV5-4 TGTGCCAGCAGCTTGTCTCTCGCGCCCGACAATGAGCAGTTCTTC CASSLSLAPDNEQFF
TRBD2 NA TRBJ2-5 TRBV5-1 TGCGCCAGCAGCGCCACTAGCGGGGGCCAAGAGACCCAGTACTTC CASSATSGGQETQYF
TRBD1 NA TRBJ1-5 TRBV19 TGTGCCAGTAGTAGAACCGACAGGGGGTCGAATCAGCCCCAGCATTTT CASSRTDRGSNQPQHF
NA few TRBJ1-4 TRBV29-1 TGCAGCGTTCTAACAGGGCCCGAAAAACTGTTTTTT CSVLTGPEKLFF
NA NA TRBJ1-2 TRBV3-1/TRBV3-2 TGTGCCAGCAGCCAACCTTCCGGGACATTGTATGGCTACACCTTC CASSQPSGTLYGYTF
NA NA TRBJ1-2 TRBV18 TGTGCCAGCTCACCACCGGAACAGGGCTTTAACTATGGCTACACCTTC CASSPPEQGFNYGYTF
NA once TRBJ1-5 TRBV28 TGTGCCAGCAGCAACCAGGGGTTCGACAATCAGCCCCAGCATTTT CASSNQGFDNQPQHF
NA NA TRBJ2-5 TRBV4-2 TGTGCCAGCAGTCCGAGACTGCAAGAGACCCAGTACTTC CASSPRLQETQYF
NA NA TRBJ1-5 TRBV7-8 TGTGCCAGCAGCCCAAAGGGGTACAATCAGCCCCAGCATTTT CASSPKGYNQPQHF
TRBD1 NA TRBJ2-7 TRBV19 TGTGCCAGCTCCGGGACAGGGGGATACTACGAGCAGTACTTC CASSGTGGYYEQYF
TRBD1 NA TRBJ1-5 TRBV20-1 TGCAGTGCTAGTAGGACAGGGATTCAGCCCCAGCATTTT CSASRTGIQPQHF
NA NA TRBJ2-5 TRBV7-8 TGTGCCAGCAGCTTAGTTGCTGCGCAAGAGACCCAGTACTTC CASSLVAAQETQYF
NA NA TRBJ1-2 TRBV7-9 TGTGCCAGCAGCTTAATGACAACGGATGGCTACACCTTC CASSLMTTDGYTF
NA NA TRBJ1-2 TRBV5-1 TGCGCCAGCAGCTTGTGGTGGACACCAGCGGGGAACTATGGCTACACCTTC CASSLWWTPAGNYGYTF
TRBD1 NA TRBJ1-1 TRBV11-2 TGTGCCAGTAACGACAGGGGAAACACTGAAGCTTTCTTT CASNDRGNTEAFF
TRBD2 NA TRBJ2-1 TRBV7-6 TGTGCCAGCAGCTCATATCGGACTAGCGGGGGGAATGAGCAGTTCTTC CASSSYRTSGGNEQFF
TRBD1 NA TRBJ1-6 TRBV9 TGTGCCAGCACCACAGGGGGCGGCAATTCACCCCTCCACTTT CASTTGGGNSPLHF
NA NA TRBJ2-1 TRBV5-6 TGTGCCAGCAGCACAGGGAGGGGTACTGAGCAGTTCTTC CASSTGRGTEQFF
NA once TRBJ2-1 TRBV5-6 TGTGCCAGCAGCTTGACCGAGGGGGGGTCTCTTTACAATGAGCAGTTCTTC CASSLTEGGSLYNEQFF
NA NA TRBJ2-1 TRBV6-1 TGTGCCAGCAGTGAAGTTACAGGGTCGTACAATGAGCAGTTCTTC CASSEVTGSYNEQFF
NA once TRBJ1-1 TRBV19 TGTGCCAGTAGGTGGGGTGGGGGCGCGGTTACTGAAGCTTTCTTT CASRWGGGAVTEAFF
TRBD2 NA TRBJ2-2 TRBV7-8 TGTGCCAGCAGCTTCTTGGGGGGGGTAACCGGGGAGCTGTTTTTT CASSFLGGVTGELFF
TRBD2 NA TRBJ2-7 TRBV5-1 TGCGCCAGCGGACCAAGTCCGCTAGCGGGGGGTTGGGGGATCCGCGGGCAGTACTTC CASGPSPLAGGWGIRGQYF
TRBD2 NA TRBJ2-1 TRBV24-1 TGTGCCACCAGTGATACGAGCGGGGGGCCATCCGGTGAGCAGTTCTTC CATSDTSGGPSGEQFF
TRBD1 NA TRBJ1-2 TRBV23-1 TGCGCCAGCAGTCAAGAACAGGGGTGCGGCTACACCTTC CASSQEQGCGYTF
NA NA TRBJ1-3 TRBV11-2 TGTGCCAGCAGCTTGTGGAGTAGCTCTGGAAACACCATATATTTT CASSLWSSSGNTIYF
NA NA TRBJ1-1 TRBV19 TGTGCCAGTAGTATACTCAGGAACACTGAAGCTTTCTTT CASSILRNTEAFF
NA NA TRBJ2-3 TRBV19 TGTGCCAGTAGTATAGATCTTAGCCTAGCGAGACGCACAGATACGCAGTATTTT CASSIDLSLARRTDTQYF
NA NA TRBJ1-2 TRBV9 TGTGCCAGCAGCGTGGGCAGCGGCCCTGACGGCTACACCTTC CASSVGSGPDGYTF
TRBD2 NA TRBJ2-3 TRBV5-1 TGCGCCAGCAGCTTGAGCTCCATCCGGGGGGGTACGCGAGATACGCAGTATTTT CASSLSSIRGGTRDTQYF
NA NA TRBJ1-4 TRBV19 TGTGCCAGTAGTATAGGGGACTGGGGGGAAAAACTGTTTTTT CASSIGDWGEKLFF
TRBD2 NA TRBJ2-2 TRBV2 TGTGCCTTGCGGGGGGAGGCCGGGGAGCTGTTTTTT CALRGEAGELFF
NA NA TRBJ1-1 TRBV27 TGTGCCAGCAGTTCCCACGGGGGAATGAACACTGAAGCTTTCTTT CASSSHGGMNTEAFF
NA NA TRBJ1-1 TRBV5-4 TGTGCCAGCAGCCCTCCTTACAGCGCAGCAGGGACTGAAGCTTTCTTT CASSPPYSAAGTEAFF
TRBD1 NA TRBJ1-1 TRBV11-2 TGTGCCAGCAGCGACCTGGGGACAGGGGCGGTTGGGGCTTTCTTT CASSDLGTGAVGAFF
NA NA TRBJ1-2 TRBV18 TGTGCCAGCTCACTAATAGACGACTATAACTATGGCTACACCTTC CASSLIDDYNYGYTF
TRBD1 once TRBJ2-3 TRBV2 TGTGCCAGCAGAGCGGACAGGGGGCAAGATACGCAGTATTTT CASRADRGQDTQYF
TRBD1 NA TRBJ1-1 TRBV7-2 TGTGCCAGCGGGGGACAGGGCATTGAGAGCCCTGAAGCTTTCTTT CASGGQGIESPEAFF
NA NA TRBJ1-2 TRBV28 TGTGCCAGCAGGGACAGCCTAAGCTACACCTTC CASRDSLSYTF
NA NA TRBJ2-7 TRBV7-2 TGTGCCAGCAGCTTCTTAGCCTACGAGCAGTACTTC CASSFLAYEQYF
NA NA TRBJ1-3 TRBV6-6 TGTGCCAGCAGTCAGTCCGCGCTCGCGGGCGCTGGAAACACCATATATTTT CASSQSALAGAGNTIYF
NA NA TRBJ1-1 TRBV6-5 TGTGCCAGCAGAAGGAACCCAGGGACTGAAGCTTTCTTT CASRRNPGTEAFF
NA few TRBJ2-3 TRBV25-1 TGTGCCAGCAGTGAGGCACAGGGTGAGGTGGATACGCAGTATTTT CASSEAQGEVDTQYF